The next 12 T cell receptor beta chains were all read from a single sample in a study of blood T cell repertoires in COVID-19. Sequencing used immunoSEQ multiplex PCR; TCRdb keeps in-frame clones, though not all of them. In the table there are under 300,000 clones, 70% to 90% of which are singletons. Source material: PBMCs or T cells enriched from blood (not recorded which). Receptor source: a woman aged 45-65 years who had recovered from COVID-19.

The chain carries TRBV28 and TRBJ2-7; D possibly corresponds to TRBD1 (6 bases). This CDR3 has 13 amino acids. Per the germline V gene, CDR1 is MDHEN and CDR2 is SYDVKM. V was pared by 7 bases and J by 0 bases, with 10 bases between. CDR3 amino acids: CASTRDTSYEQYF. CDR3 sequence (DNA): TGTGCCAGCACCCGGGACACCTCCTACGAGCAGTACTTC.

This chain links TRBV14 with TRBJ2-4; 7 bases fit TRBD2. The V gene's germline CDR1 is SGHDN and CDR2 FVKESK. CDR3 size: 17 residues. V was clipped by 0 bases and J by 4 bases; unmatched bases: 9. The CDR3 spells CASSQDIFGGEKNIQYF. For the CDR3, the DNA is TGTGCCAGCAGCCAAGATATATTTGGGGGGGAGAAAAACATTCAGTACTTC.

V and J are TRBV6-2 or TRBV6-3 and TRBJ2-2, with unresolved D. CDR3 length: 12 amino acids. The V gene lost 7 bases and the J gene lost 6 bases, with 9 bases spanning the gap. Germline assignment: CDR1 MNHEY and CDR2 SVGEGT. As DNA, the CDR3 is TGTGCCAGCACCCCAGAGGCCGGGGAGCTGTTTTTT. Amino acids: CASTPEAGELFF.

This chain links TRBV29-1 with TRBJ1-5, with 7 bases matching TRBD1. The CDR3 spans 13 residues. J gave up 7 bases and V 6 bases, and 9 bases lay outside the gene matches. From germline, CDR1 is SQVTM and CDR2 ANQGSEA. CDR3 amino acids: CSVWTGAGQPQHF. The CDR3 DNA reads TGCAGCGTGTGGACAGGCGCAGGGCAGCCCCAGCATTTT.

CDR3 amino acids: CASSAGLAYEQFF. CDR3 nucleotides: TGTGCCAGTAGTGCCGGACTAGCATATGAGCAGTTCTTC. The chain links TRBV19 to TRBJ2-1, with 8 bases lining up with TRBD2. Germline V gives CDR1 LNHDA, CDR2 SQIVND (reference sequence). CDR3 length equals 13 residues. V shed 5 bases and J 8 bases; nucleotides not matched to a gene: 5.

The chain carries TRBV7-9 and TRBJ1-2; unclear D gene. Germline loops: CDR1 SEHNR, CDR2 FQNEAQ (reference sequence). The V and J ends lost 4 bases and 2 bases respectively, with 5 bases between them. The CDR3 extends over 12 amino acids. Here the CDR3 DNA reads TGTGCCAGCAGCTCAATCAACTATGGCTACACCTTC. It specifies CASSSINYGYTF.

This chain links TRBV9 with TRBJ2-5; possible D gene TRBD2, 6 bases. The CDR3 length is 16 residues. CDR1 and CDR2 from the germline V gene are SGDLS and YYNGEE. The ends were cut back, 4 bases at V and 4 bases at J, with 20 bases in the middle. The CDR3 DNA sequence: TGTGCCAGCAGCACCCAGCCCGGGGCCGGGGGAGAGACCCAGTACTTC. Protein sequence: CASSTQPGAGGETQYF.

The chain joins TRBV9 to TRBJ2-2; a weak D match, TRBD1 (5 bases). The CDR3 totals 16 residues. Trimming left V 0 bases short and J 0 bases short, with 9 bases between. Germline CDR1 is SGDLS and CDR2 is YYNGEE. CDR3 amino acids: CASSVAGAPNTGELFF. In DNA form, the CDR3 reads TGTGCCAGCAGCGTAGCTGGGGCTCCGAACACCGGGGAGCTGTTTTTT.

The V call is TRBV19, the J call TRBJ1-1; a weak D match, TRBD1 (5 bases). The CDR3 extends over 13 amino acids. Germline values: CDR1 LNHDA, CDR2 SQIVND (reference sequence). Trimming stripped 4 bases from V and 7 bases from J, with 13 bases between. The CDR3 reads CASSTARGGEAFF. Written as DNA, the CDR3 is TGTGCCAGTAGTACCGCTAGGGGTGGTGAAGCTTTCTTT.

In its sample, this clone was seen once. The chain has TRBV28 and TRBJ2-7, with 7 bases fitting TRBD1. This CDR3 is 13 amino acids long. J was trimmed by 6 bases and V by 8 bases; bases with no gene match: 10. Germline V gene lookup returns CDR1 MDHEN and CDR2 SYDVKM. The CDR3 sequence is CASLRQGRGEQYF. The CDR3 DNA sequence: TGTGCCAGCCTTCGACAGGGCAGGGGCGAGCAGTACTTC.

This rearrangement joins TRBV18 to TRBJ1-2, with TRBD1 as a possible D gene (6 bases). V was shortened by 0 bases and J by 0 bases, with 14 bases between the two germline ends. The CDR3 runs to 17 residues. Germline V gene data show CDR1 as KGHSH and CDR2 as LQKENI. CDR3: CASSPPGRGTPNYGYTF. The DNA for the CDR3 is TGTGCCAGCTCACCACCGGGGAGGGGGACTCCTAACTATGGCTACACCTTC.

This clone appeared a few times. CDR3 DNA: TGTGCCAGCAGGATAGGGGTCGGCCAATCCTTTCTCTATGGCTACACCTTC. Translated: CASRIGVGQSFLYGYTF. This chain links TRBV5-4 with TRBJ1-2, with a weak D call TRBD1 (5 bases). In germline, CDR1 is SGHNT, CDR2 YYREEE (reference sequence). The CDR3 has 17 amino acids. V shed 5 bases and J shed 4 bases, with 24 bases lying between them. The entire variable domain, with the rest obtained from reference TRBV5-4 and TRBJ1-2, is as follows: ETGVTQSPTHLIKTRGQQVTLRCSSQSGHNTVSWYQQALGQGPQFIFQYYREEENGRGNFPPRFSGLQFPNYSSELNVNALELDDSALYLCASRIGVGQSFLYGYTFGSGTRLTVV.